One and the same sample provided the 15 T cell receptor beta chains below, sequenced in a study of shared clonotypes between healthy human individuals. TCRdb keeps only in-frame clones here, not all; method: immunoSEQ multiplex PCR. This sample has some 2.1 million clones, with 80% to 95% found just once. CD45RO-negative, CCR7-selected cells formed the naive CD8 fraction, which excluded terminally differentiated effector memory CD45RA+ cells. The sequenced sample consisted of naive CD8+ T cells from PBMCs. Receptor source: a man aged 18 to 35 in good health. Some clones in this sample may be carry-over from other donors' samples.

In DNA, the CDR3 is TGTGCCAGCAGCTTAGGGGAATCCAATCAGCCCCAGCATTTT. As protein: CASSLGESNQPQHF. The V gene is TRBV7-8, the J gene TRBJ1-5; the D is unclear. V dropped 1 base and J dropped 3 bases, with 7 bases sitting between them. Germline CDR1 is SGHVS and CDR2 is FQNEAQ. This CDR3 region has 14 residues.

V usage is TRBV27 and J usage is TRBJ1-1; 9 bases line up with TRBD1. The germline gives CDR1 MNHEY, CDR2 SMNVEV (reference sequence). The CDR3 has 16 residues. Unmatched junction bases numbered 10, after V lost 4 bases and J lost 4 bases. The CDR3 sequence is CASSSLTGGGGTEAFF. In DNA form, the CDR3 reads TGTGCCAGCAGTTCCCTAACAGGGGGCGGGGGCACTGAAGCTTTCTTT.

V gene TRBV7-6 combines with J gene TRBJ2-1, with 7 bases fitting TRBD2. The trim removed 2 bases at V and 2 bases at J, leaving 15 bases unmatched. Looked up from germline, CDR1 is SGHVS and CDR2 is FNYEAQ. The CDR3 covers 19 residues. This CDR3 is CASSLIGGRGNGPYNEQFF. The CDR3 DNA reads TGTGCCAGCAGCTTAATCGGCGGGAGAGGTAACGGCCCCTACAATGAGCAGTTCTTC.

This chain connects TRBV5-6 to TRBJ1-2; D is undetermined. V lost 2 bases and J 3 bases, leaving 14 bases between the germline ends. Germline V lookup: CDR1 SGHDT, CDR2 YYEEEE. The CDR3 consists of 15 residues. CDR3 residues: CASSLLTELDYGYTF. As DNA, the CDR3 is TGTGCCAGCAGCTTATTGACGGAATTAGACTATGGCTACACCTTC.

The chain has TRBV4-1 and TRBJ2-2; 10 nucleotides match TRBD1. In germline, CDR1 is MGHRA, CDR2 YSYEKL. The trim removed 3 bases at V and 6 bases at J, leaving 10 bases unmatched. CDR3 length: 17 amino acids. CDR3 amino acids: CASSQQGGQGRAGELFF. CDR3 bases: TGCGCCAGCAGCCAGCAAGGGGGACAGGGGAGGGCCGGGGAGCTGTTTTTT.

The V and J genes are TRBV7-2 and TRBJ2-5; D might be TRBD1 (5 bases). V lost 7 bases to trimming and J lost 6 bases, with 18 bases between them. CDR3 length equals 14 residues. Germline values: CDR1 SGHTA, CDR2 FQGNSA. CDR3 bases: TGTGCCAGCACCATAGGGGTCGCCTACCAGACCCAGTACTTC. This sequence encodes CASTIGVAYQTQYF.

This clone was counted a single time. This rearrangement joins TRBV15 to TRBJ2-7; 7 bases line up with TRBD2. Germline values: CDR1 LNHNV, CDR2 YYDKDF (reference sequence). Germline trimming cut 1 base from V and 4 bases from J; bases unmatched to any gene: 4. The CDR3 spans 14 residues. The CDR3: CATSRGTREYEQYF. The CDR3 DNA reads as TGTGCCACCAGCAGAGGGACTAGAGAATACGAGCAGTACTTC.

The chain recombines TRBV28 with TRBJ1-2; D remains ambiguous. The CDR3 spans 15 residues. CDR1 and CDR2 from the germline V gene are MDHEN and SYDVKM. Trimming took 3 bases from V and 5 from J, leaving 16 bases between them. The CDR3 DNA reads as TGTGCCAGCAGTTTTACGGCAGCCCGACTTTATGGCTACACCTTC. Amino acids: CASSFTAARLYGYTF.

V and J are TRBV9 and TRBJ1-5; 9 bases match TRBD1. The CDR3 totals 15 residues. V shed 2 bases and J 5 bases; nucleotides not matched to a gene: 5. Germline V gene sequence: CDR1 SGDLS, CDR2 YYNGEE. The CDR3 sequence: CASSVGQGLDQPQHF. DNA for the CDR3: TGTGCCAGCAGCGTTGGACAGGGGTTGGATCAGCCCCAGCATTTT.

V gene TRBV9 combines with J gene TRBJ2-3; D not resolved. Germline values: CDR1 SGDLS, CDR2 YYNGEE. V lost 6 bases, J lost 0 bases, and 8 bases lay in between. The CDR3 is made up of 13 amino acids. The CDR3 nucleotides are TGTGCCAGCAAATCAGGTAGCACAGATACGCAGTATTTT. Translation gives CASKSGSTDTQYF.

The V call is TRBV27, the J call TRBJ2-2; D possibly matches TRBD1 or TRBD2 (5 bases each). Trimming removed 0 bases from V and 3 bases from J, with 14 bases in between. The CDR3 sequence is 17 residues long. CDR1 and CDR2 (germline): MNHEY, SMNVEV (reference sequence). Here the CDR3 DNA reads TGTGCCAGCAGTTTATCTTACTCCGGGACCTACACCGGGGAGCTGTTTTTT. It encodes CASSLSYSGTYTGELFF.

For the CDR3, the DNA is TGTGCCAGCAGCCCCCGGGACGGCTGGTACGAGCAGTACTTC. Encoded protein: CASSPRDGWYEQYF. This chain connects TRBV7-8 to TRBJ2-7; either TRBD1 or TRBD2 may fit D (5 bases each). The CDR3 sequence is 14 residues long. CDR1 is SGHVS and CDR2 is FQNEAQ in the germline V gene. Trimming took off 5 bases at V and 4 bases at J, with 15 bases between the two ends.

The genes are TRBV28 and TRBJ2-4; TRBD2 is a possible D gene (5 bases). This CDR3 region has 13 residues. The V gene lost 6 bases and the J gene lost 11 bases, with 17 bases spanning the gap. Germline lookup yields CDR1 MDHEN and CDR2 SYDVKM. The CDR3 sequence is CASSPKVGGLQYF. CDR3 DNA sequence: TGTGCCAGCAGCCCAAAAGTAGGAGGCCTTCAGTACTTC.

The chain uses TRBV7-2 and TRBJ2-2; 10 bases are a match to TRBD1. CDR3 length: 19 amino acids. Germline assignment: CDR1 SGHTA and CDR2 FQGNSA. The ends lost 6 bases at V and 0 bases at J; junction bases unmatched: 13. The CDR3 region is CASRTRDRGPSPNTGELFF. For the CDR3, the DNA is TGTGCCAGCAGAACCCGGGACAGGGGCCCCTCGCCGAACACCGGGGAGCTGTTTTTT.

The DNA of the CDR3 is TGTGCCAGCAGCCCCCCCGGGGGGCTGGGGAACACTGAAGCTTTCTTT. It is translated as CASSPPGGLGNTEAFF. This chain joins TRBV7-9 and TRBJ1-1; TRBD1 might be the D (6 bases). V gave up 5 bases and J gave up 1 base, with 17 bases separating them. Germline V lookup: CDR1 SEHNR, CDR2 FQNEAQ (reference sequence). This CDR3 has 16 amino acids.